The rows below give T cell receptor beta chains drawn from one sample of a study of cytomegalovirus exposure and HLA in healthy donors. Here immunoSEQ multiplex PCR was the method, and the copy in TCRdb shows in-frame clones only, minus some. The data show approximately 110,000 clones, with more than 85% seen just once and approximately 4% held by the top ten. The sample was PBMCs. The receptors come from a woman in her late teens or twenties in good health and CMV-seropositive. CDR3s include the opening cysteine and the closing phenylalanine or tryptophan. D genes are given only for firm matches. Clone sizes are given selectively: once, few, many, or a class where the clone is expanded.

clone_size: NA; v_call: TRBV6-1; j_call: TRBJ2-1; d_call: TRBD1; cdr3_nt: TGTGCCAGCAGGGGGACAGGGGAAAATGAGCAGTTCTTC; cdr3_aa: CASRGTGENEQFF
clone_size: NA; v_call: TRBV11-2; j_call: TRBJ1-6; d_call: NA; cdr3_nt: TGTGCCAGCAGCCGAGGGGAGGTGTATAATTCACCCCTCCACTTT; cdr3_aa: CASSRGEVYNSPLHF
clone_size: NA; v_call: TRBV29-1; j_call: TRBJ2-1; d_call: NA; cdr3_nt: TGCAGCGCGCCGGACAGCTACAATGAGCAGTTCTTC; cdr3_aa: CSAPDSYNEQFF
clone_size: NA; v_call: TRBV18; j_call: TRBJ1-2; d_call: TRBD1; cdr3_nt: TGTGCCAGCTCACCAAACGCCCCGGGACAGGGATCTGGCTACACCTTC; cdr3_aa: CASSPNAPGQGSGYTF
clone_size: NA; v_call: TRBV10-3; j_call: TRBJ2-7; d_call: TRBD2; cdr3_nt: TGTGCCATCAAGCGGGAGGGCCTCTACGAGCAGTACTTC; cdr3_aa: CAIKREGLYEQYF
clone_size: few; v_call: TRBV6-1; j_call: TRBJ1-6; d_call: TRBD1; cdr3_nt: TGTGCCAGCCGGACAGGCGGCAATTCACCCCTCCACTTT; cdr3_aa: CASRTGGNSPLHF
clone_size: NA; v_call: TRBV28; j_call: TRBJ1-2; d_call: TRBD1; cdr3_nt: TGTGCCAGCCGAGTAGCCCCCTTACGTTCCGGACAGGGGGCATATGGCTACACCTTC; cdr3_aa: CASRVAPLRSGQGAYGYTF
clone_size: NA; v_call: TRBV19; j_call: TRBJ2-3; d_call: TRBD2; cdr3_nt: TGTGCCAGTAGTCCCCCAGCGGGGGTCACAGATACGCAGTATTTT; cdr3_aa: CASSPPAGVTDTQYF
clone_size: NA; v_call: TRBV28; j_call: TRBJ1-5; d_call: NA; cdr3_nt: TGTGCCAGCAGCCCCGGCCCCGGACAGTCTAATCAGCCCCAGCATTTT; cdr3_aa: CASSPGPGQSNQPQHF
clone_size: NA; v_call: TRBV7-2; j_call: TRBJ2-7; d_call: NA; cdr3_nt: TGTGCCAGCAGCCCGAGTCGCTACGAGCAGTACTTC; cdr3_aa: CASSPSRYEQYF
clone_size: NA; v_call: TRBV30; j_call: TRBJ2-1; d_call: NA; cdr3_nt: TGTGCCTGGACGGGTGTCGTCCCTAGCTCCTACAATGAGCAGTTCTTC; cdr3_aa: CAWTGVVPSSYNEQFF
clone_size: NA; v_call: TRBV11-2; j_call: TRBJ2-7; d_call: TRBD2; cdr3_nt: TGTGCCAGCAGCTCTAGCGGGGTGTTTACCTACGAGCAGTACTTC; cdr3_aa: CASSSSGVFTYEQYF
clone_size: NA; v_call: TRBV29-1; j_call: TRBJ2-1; d_call: TRBD2; cdr3_nt: TGCAGCGTTGAACCTAGCGGGAGGAATGAGCAGTTCTTC; cdr3_aa: CSVEPSGRNEQFF
clone_size: NA; v_call: TRBV5-1; j_call: TRBJ2-3; d_call: NA; cdr3_nt: TGCGCCAGCAGCTTAGGGGTCACCAGCACAGATACGCAGTATTTT; cdr3_aa: CASSLGVTSTDTQYF
clone_size: NA; v_call: TRBV14; j_call: TRBJ2-3; d_call: NA; cdr3_nt: TGTGCCAGCAGCCTTGGGGGGGGCGCAGATACGCAGTATTTT; cdr3_aa: CASSLGGGADTQYF